This passage covers 24 T cell receptor beta chains from one sample sequenced in a study of graft-versus-host responses after intestinal transplantation. Sequencing used immunoSEQ multiplex PCR; TCRdb keeps in-frame clones, though not all of them. The sample carries over 120,000 clones, about nine tenths recorded once. The antigens for these receptors are not known. Specimen: unstimulated CD4+ T cells sorted from spleen or lymph node cells, collected before intestinal transplant. The receptors originated from a human donor who received an intestinal transplant.

This clone was seen just once. The chain recombines TRBV6-5 with TRBJ1-2; no definite D call. The CDR3 spans 13 residues. Trimming took 0 bases from V and 3 from J, leaving 5 bases between them. The V gene's germline CDR1 is MNHEY and CDR2 SVGAGI. CDR3 coding DNA: TGTGCCAGCAGTTACTCGAGGGACTATGGCTACACCTTC. Translation gives CASSYSRDYGYTF.

The chain has TRBV6-5 and TRBJ2-1, with TRBD1 matching 7 bases. Germline CDR1 and CDR2: MNHEY and SVGAGI. The CDR3 is made up of 14 amino acids. Trimming at V came to 7 bases and at J to 7 bases, leaving 10 bases not matched to a gene. Written as DNA, the CDR3 is TGTGCCAGCACCTTCGACAGGGTGGGGAATGAGCAGTTCTTC. This gives the protein CASTFDRVGNEQFF.

This rearrangement joins TRBV27 to TRBJ2-5; D possibly uses TRBD1 or TRBD2 (5 bases each). Germline V gene lookup returns CDR1 MNHEY and CDR2 SMNVEV (reference sequence). The CDR3 has 17 amino acids. Trimming cost V 6 bases and J 1 base, with 21 bases left between them. CDR3 region: CASRQRGRLMGQETQYF. Here the CDR3 DNA reads TGTGCCAGCAGACAAAGGGGACGCCTCATGGGCCAAGAGACCCAGTACTTC.

This chain connects TRBV2 to TRBJ1-1; TRBD1 matches at 7 bases. Losses at the gene ends were 6 bases for V and 4 bases for J; bases not matched to a gene: 8. The germline CDR1 and CDR2 sequences are SNHLY and FYNNEI. This CDR3 region has 14 residues. CDR3 sequence reads: CASSQTGPLTEAFF. As DNA, the CDR3 is TGTGCCAGCAGCCAGACAGGGCCCCTCACTGAAGCTTTCTTT.

The chain couples TRBV10-1 to TRBJ2-2, with D hard to call. Germline V gene data show CDR1 as WNHNN and CDR2 as SYGVQD (reference sequence). The CDR3 runs to 16 residues. The V and J ends lost 0 bases and 0 bases respectively, with 8 bases between them. Written as DNA, the CDR3 is TGCGCCAGCAGTGAGTCCATGACAACGAACACCGGGGAGCTGTTTTTT. It is translated as CASSESMTTNTGELFF.

The gene calls are TRBV18 and TRBJ1-5; possibly TRBD1 for D (6 bases). The ends were cut back, 3 bases at V and 7 bases at J, with 16 bases in the middle. This CDR3 comprises 15 residues. Germline loops: CDR1 KGHSH, CDR2 LQKENI. In DNA, the CDR3 is TGTGCCAGCTCACCCGGGTACAGGGACGGGCAGCCCCAGCATTTT. Its protein product is CASSPGYRDGQPQHF.

This clone was seen only once. The chain couples TRBV5-6 to TRBJ1-3, with a tentative D call TRBD1 (5 bases). Trimming took 6 bases from V and 4 from J, leaving 8 bases between them. The germline V gene has CDR1 SGHDT and CDR2 YYEEEE. This CDR3 region has 12 residues. The CDR3 loop is CASNGGGNTIYF. CDR3 nucleotides: TGTGCCAGCAACGGGGGAGGAAACACCATATATTTT. Combining the CDR3 with reference TRBV5-6 and TRBJ1-3 gives the whole variable domain DAGVTQSPTHLIKTRGQQVTLRCSPKSGHDTVSWYQQALGQGPQFIFQYYEEEERQRGNFPDRFSGHQFPNYSSELNVNALLLGDSALYLCASNGGGNTIYFGEGSWLTVV.

The chain carries TRBV19 and TRBJ2-7; D not certain. The V and J ends lost 1 base and 0 bases respectively, with 4 bases between them. The CDR3 consists of 13 residues. Germline CDR1 reads LNHDA; CDR2 reads SQIVND (reference sequence). In DNA form, the CDR3 reads TGTGCCAGTAGTATAGGGGGCTCCTACGAGCAGTACTTC. It yields the protein CASSIGGSYEQYF.

A few counts support this clone. The chain combines TRBV27 with TRBJ1-1; TRBD1 might be the D (5 bases). This CDR3 spans 15 amino acids. CDR1 and CDR2 from the germline V gene are MNHEY and SMNVEV (reference sequence). Trimming stripped 5 bases from V and 0 bases from J, with 13 bases between. CDR3 sequence (DNA): TGTGCCAGCAGTCGGCTTGGGACGGTGAACACTGAAGCTTTCTTT. Its protein product is CASSRLGTVNTEAFF.

The chain employs TRBV19 and TRBJ2-6, with 9 bases lining up with TRBD1. Germline lookup yields CDR1 LNHDA and CDR2 SQIVND (reference sequence). V was clipped by 1 base and J by 0 bases; unmatched bases: 7. The CDR3 runs to 19 residues. The CDR3 DNA sequence: TGTGCCAGTAGTATAGGTAGCGGACAGGGGTCCTCTGGGGCCAACGTCCTGACTTTC. Translating it yields CASSIGSGQGSSGANVLTF.

The V gene is TRBV6-5, the J gene TRBJ2-7, with D perhaps matching TRBD2 (6 bases). Trimming removed 2 bases from V and 2 bases from J, with 10 bases in between. CDR3 size: 14 residues. Germline CDR1 reads MNHEY; CDR2 reads SVGAGI. The CDR3 here is CASSYVGGPYEQYF. As DNA, the CDR3 is TGTGCCAGCAGTTACGTCGGGGGTCCCTACGAGCAGTACTTC.

This chain uses TRBV11-2 with TRBJ2-3; 7 nucleotides agree with TRBD1. The CDR3 length is 15 residues. V shed 5 bases, J shed 3 bases, and the junction held 8 bases outside the gene matches. Germline loops: CDR1 SGHAT, CDR2 FQNNGV. This CDR3 is CASSPGQVETDTQYF. The DNA for the CDR3 is TGTGCCAGCAGCCCTGGACAGGTGGAGACAGATACGCAGTATTTT.

This clone occurred once. J is TRBJ2-1 and V is TRBV23-1; 8 nucleotides line up with TRBD1. TRBV23-1 is sorted into the ORF group, with uncertain function. The CDR3 has 16 amino acids. J lost 2 bases, V lost 2 bases, and 5 bases had no gene match. The CDR3 sequence is CASSQNRGNTYNEQFF. The CDR3 coding sequence is TGCGCCAGCAGTCAAAACAGGGGGAACACCTACAATGAGCAGTTCTTC.

The chain joins TRBV7-3 to TRBJ2-1, with D possibly being TRBD2 (5 bases). Per germline, CDR1 SGHTA and CDR2 FQGTGA. CDR3 length: 13 residues. Deletions cut 2 bases from V and 7 bases from J, with 9 bases between. The CDR3 coding sequence is TGTGCCAGCAGCTTAGCCGGGAATAATGAGCAGTTCTTC. Translating gives CASSLAGNNEQFF. Looking up the rest from reference TRBV7-3 and TRBJ2-1 gives the full variable domain: GAGVSQTPSNKVTEKGKYVELRCDPISGHTALYWYRQSLGQGPEFLIYFQGTGAADDSGLPNDRFFAVRPEGSVSTLKIQRTERGDSAVYLCASSLAGNNEQFFGPGTRLTVL.

The chain combines TRBV10-3 with TRBJ2-1; 7 nucleotides agree with TRBD1. The CDR3 is 15 amino acids. Germline V CDR1 and CDR2: ENHRY, SYGVKD. V gave up 7 bases and J gave up 0 bases; unmatched junction bases: 6. CDR3 amino acids: CAITPDRYSYNEQFF. The CDR3 nucleotides read TGTGCCATCACCCCGGACAGGTACTCCTACAATGAGCAGTTCTTC.

The chain uses TRBV19 and TRBJ2-1, with TRBD1 as a possible D gene (6 bases). The CDR3 contains 17 residues. Germline lookup yields CDR1 LNHDA and CDR2 SQIVND (reference sequence). V was clipped by 10 bases and J by 5 bases, with 27 bases between them. Written as DNA, the CDR3 is TGTGCCACAAGGGTAACGTGGGGGCCCAGTCGGAACAATGAGCAGTTCTTC. It yields the protein CATRVTWGPSRNNEQFF.

This sequence joins TRBV15 and TRBJ1-2; D not resolved. CDR3 length: 16 amino acids. The V end lost 3 bases, the J end lost 8 bases, and 22 bases lay between the germline ends. Germline V CDR1 and CDR2: LNHNV, YYDKDF (reference sequence). CDR3 loop: CATSRAFPGVTSGYTF. The CDR3, as DNA: TGTGCCACCAGCAGGGCTTTTCCGGGAGTAACGTCCGGCTACACCTTC.

This clone was picked up one time. V usage is TRBV6-6 and J usage is TRBJ2-1; D assignment may be TRBD1 or TRBD2 (5 bases each). Deletions cut 0 bases from V and 5 bases from J, with 11 bases between. In germline, CDR1 is MNHNY, CDR2 SVGAGI (reference sequence). This CDR3 has 15 amino acids. CDR3 bases: TGTGCCAGCAGTTACTCCATTCGGGGCGACAATGAGCAGTTCTTC. Its translation is CASSYSIRGDNEQFF.

V is TRBV6-1 and J is TRBJ2-5; tentatively, D is TRBD1 or TRBD2 (5 bases each). The CDR3 is 16 amino acids. V was trimmed by 3 bases and J by 1 base, leaving 15 bases between them. Germline values: CDR1 MNHNS, CDR2 SASEGT. The CDR3: CASSDYGLGLQETQYF. The CDR3 DNA sequence: TGTGCCAGCAGTGACTACGGACTGGGGCTCCAAGAGACCCAGTACTTC.

The chain has TRBV27 and TRBJ2-7; TRBD2 matches at 11 bases. Germline CDR1 and CDR2: MNHEY and SMNVEV (reference sequence). The CDR3 runs 17 residues. Trimming at V came to 2 bases and at J to 4 bases, leaving 10 bases not matched to a gene. The CDR3 DNA follows: TGTGCCAGCAGTTTAACGGGGGGCACTAGCGGGAGTTACGAGCAGTACTTC. This translates into CASSLTGGTSGSYEQYF.

The chain is built from TRBV18 and TRBJ2-5, with TRBD2 as a possible D gene (5 bases). The CDR3 is made up of 14 amino acids. Trimming shortened V by 1 base and J by 5 bases, and 11 bases separated the two germline ends. Per germline, CDR1 KGHSH and CDR2 LQKENI. In DNA form, the CDR3 reads TGTGCCAGCTCACCACGGCTAGCAGAGGAGACCCAGTACTTC. It yields the protein CASSPRLAEETQYF. The full variable domain, completed using reference TRBV18 and TRBJ2-5, is NAGVMQNPRHLVRRRGQEARLRCSPMKGHSHVYWYRQLPEEGLKFMVYLQKENIIDESGMPKERFSAEFPKEGPSILRIQQVVRGDSAAYFCASSPRLAEETQYFGPGTRLLVL.

The chain employs TRBV5-1 and TRBJ2-7; 12 bases line up with TRBD2. V lost 3 bases, J lost 4 bases, and 5 bases stayed unmatched. The CDR3 spans 15 residues. Germline CDR1 reads SGHRS; CDR2 reads YFSETQ. This CDR3 reads CASSSGLAGTYEQYF. The CDR3 bases are TGCGCCAGCAGCTCTGGACTAGCGGGAACGTACGAGCAGTACTTC.

The chain combines TRBV10-3 with TRBJ2-7; 9 positions match TRBD2. CDR3 size: 15 residues. Germline V CDR1 and CDR2: ENHRY, SYGVKD. Trimming at V came to 0 bases and at J to 4 bases, leaving 4 bases not matched to a gene. The chain's CDR3 is CAISESRGRGYEQYF. Here the CDR3 DNA reads TGTGCCATCAGTGAGTCTCGCGGGAGGGGTTACGAGCAGTACTTC.

This chain joins TRBV7-6 and TRBJ2-7; weak D call: TRBD1 (6 bases). CDR1 is SGHVS and CDR2 is FNYEAQ in the germline V gene. The CDR3 loop spans 13 amino acids. Trimming removed 5 bases from V and 4 bases from J, with 12 bases in between. Written as DNA, the CDR3 is TGTGCCAGCAGCCTCGGACAGTATTACGAGCAGTACTTC. This sequence encodes CASSLGQYYEQYF.